A single sample is the source of the 27 T cell receptor beta chains below, sequenced in a study of cytomegalovirus exposure and HLA in healthy donors. The PCR used 60 Vbeta and 13 Jbeta primers. Only in-frame clones appear in the TCRdb table, and some are missing; sequencing was by immunoSEQ multiplex PCR. In the table there are more than 85,000 clones, nearly 65% of which are singletons. The sequencing sample was made of PBMCs. The receptor source for this set is a human donor in good health.

The V gene is TRBV5-4, the J gene TRBJ2-3; the D gene is possibly TRBD1 (6 bases). Trimming shortened V by 4 bases and J by 4 bases, and 10 bases separated the two germline ends. Germline lookup yields CDR1 SGHNT and CDR2 YYREEE (reference sequence). This CDR3 comprises 13 residues. The CDR3 nucleotides read TGTGCCAGCAGCCCCAGGACAGCAGATACGCAGTATTTT. It encodes CASSPRTADTQYF.

The CDR3 here is CASSRGQFTDTQYF. The CDR3 bases are TGCGCCAGCAGCCGGGGACAGTTCACAGATACGCAGTATTTT. The chain uses TRBV5-1 and TRBJ2-3, with 7 bases matching TRBD1. The trim removed 4 bases at V and 2 bases at J, leaving 4 bases unmatched. This CDR3 has 14 residues. Germline V gene lookup returns CDR1 SGHRS and CDR2 YFSETQ.

The rearrangement links TRBV6-1 to TRBJ1-1, with D possibly matching TRBD1 (5 bases). The CDR3 extends over 14 amino acids. The germline V gene has CDR1 MNHNS and CDR2 SASEGT. Trimming removed 7 bases at V and 5 bases at J, with 17 bases between. DNA of the CDR3: TGTGCCAGCATTCAACTGATCCGGGGGACTGAAGCTTTCTTT. Encoded protein: CASIQLIRGTEAFF.

The rearrangement uses TRBV5-1 and TRBJ2-2, with TRBD2 identical over 11 bases. Germline-derived CDR1 and CDR2 are SGHRS and YFSETQ. The CDR3 is 16 residues long. Unmatched junction bases numbered 2, after V lost 3 bases and J lost 1 base. CDR3 nucleotide sequence: TGCGCCAGCAGCTCGGGACTAGCGGTGAACACCGGGGAGCTGTTTTTT. Amino acid sequence: CASSSGLAVNTGELFF.

The CDR3 bases are TGTGCCAGCAGCCCCGGACTAGCGGGAGGGGTAGATGAGCAGTTCTTC. It codes for CASSPGLAGGVDEQFF. The V call is TRBV11-2, the J call TRBJ2-1; TRBD2 matches 15 bases. In germline, CDR1 is SGHAT, CDR2 FQNNGV. The V gene end was trimmed by 5 bases and the J gene end by 8 bases; junction bases not matched to a gene: 7. The CDR3 is 16 amino acids.

The CDR3 coding sequence is TGTGCCAGCAGCCGGTATGAGGAGGGGAGGTCTGCCCATTCACCCCTCCACTTT. Translating gives CASSRYEEGRSAHSPLHF. V usage is TRBV11-2 and J usage is TRBJ1-6; tentative D call: TRBD1 (5 bases). The V and J ends lost 5 bases and 8 bases respectively, with 25 bases between them. In germline, CDR1 is SGHAT, CDR2 FQNNGV. This CDR3 comprises 18 residues.

This clone was seen once. The chain employs TRBV6-5 and TRBJ2-1; 8 bases are a match to TRBD1. Germline values: CDR1 MNHEY, CDR2 SVGAGI. The V segment lost 0 bases and the J segment 10 bases; nucleotides outside the gene matches: 8. The length of the CDR3 is 15 residues. As DNA, the CDR3 is TGTGCCAGCAGTTACTCGAGGACAGGGACCCGCGAGCAGTTCTTC. It encodes CASSYSRTGTREQFF.

In this sample, this clone turned up a few times. The chain has TRBV5-4 and TRBJ2-2; 7 bases match TRBD2. Germline lookup yields CDR1 SGHNT and CDR2 YYREEE (reference sequence). The CDR3 runs 16 residues. V shed 4 bases and J 4 bases; nucleotides not matched to a gene: 10. CDR3 DNA: TGTGCCAGCAGCGAAGGACTAGTAGGTGTCACCGGGGAGCTGTTTTTT. Translating gives CASSEGLVGVTGELFF.

DNA for the CDR3: TGTGCCAGCAGCGATAGCCGTCGAGGACAGGGGGCTTGGAATGAGCAGTTCTTC. Encoded protein: CASSDSRRGQGAWNEQFF. V usage is TRBV5-4 and J usage is TRBJ2-1, with 11 bases lining up with TRBD1. CDR3 length: 18 amino acids. Trimming removed 4 bases from V and 7 bases from J; junction bases left unmatched: 16. Germline values: CDR1 SGHNT, CDR2 YYREEE (reference sequence).

V gene TRBV11-2 combines with J gene TRBJ2-7; 8 nucleotides agree with TRBD1. Trimming removed 5 bases from V and 2 bases from J; junction bases left unmatched: 5. CDR1 and CDR2 from the germline V gene are SGHAT and FQNNGV. This CDR3 has 14 amino acids. CDR3 DNA sequence: TGTGCCAGCAGCCTACAGGGGGTTACCTACGAGCAGTACTTC. This codes for CASSLQGVTYEQYF.

The chain joins TRBV6-1 to TRBJ2-1; possibly TRBD2 for D (6 bases). The CDR3 has 13 residues. Germline V gives CDR1 MNHNS, CDR2 SASEGT. V was cut by 2 bases and J by 4 bases, with 6 bases left in between. The CDR3 bases are TGTGCCAGCAGTGAACGGGAGTACAATGAGCAGTTCTTC. Translating gives CASSEREYNEQFF.

This chain connects TRBV10-2 to TRBJ1-2, with a possible D match to TRBD1 (5 bases). This CDR3 has 14 residues. The germline gives CDR1 WSHSY, CDR2 SAAADI. Trimming left V 2 bases short and J 6 bases short, with 13 bases between. The CDR3 loop is CASSEVGTGNGYTF. CDR3 nucleotide sequence: TGCGCCAGCAGTGAGGTAGGGACTGGAAATGGCTACACCTTC.

V is TRBV21-1 and J is TRBJ2-7; TRBD2, the table's D call, was not compared with the DNA. TRBV21-1 is labeled a pseudogene. The CDR3 contains 18 residues. CDR3 DNA sequence: TGTGCCAGCAGCACAACCCGTGCCAGGGGAGGGGGGTACTACGAGCAGTACTTC. Amino acid sequence: CASSTTRARGGGYYEQYF.

This clone was recorded a few times. V gene TRBV19 combines with J gene TRBJ1-1, with 7 bases matching TRBD1. Germline values: CDR1 LNHDA, CDR2 SQIVND (reference sequence). The CDR3 length is 14 residues. The V and J ends lost 4 bases and 4 bases, in that order; junction bases with no gene match: 6. Here the CDR3 reads CASSTGTVLTEAFF. The CDR3 region has the DNA TGTGCCAGTAGTACCGGGACAGTGCTCACTGAAGCTTTCTTT.

The J gene is TRBJ1-2, the V gene TRBV9, with D maybe TRBD1 (5 bases). Trimming stripped 4 bases from V and 9 bases from J, with 10 bases between. The CDR3 sequence is 11 residues long. CDR1 and CDR2 from the germline V gene are SGDLS and YYNGEE. The CDR3 coding sequence is TGTGCCAGCAGCATTCGGGGGAGCTACACCTTC. As protein: CASSIRGSYTF.

The chain joins TRBV6-6 to TRBJ2-7, with a weak D call TRBD1 (6 bases). With 5 bases removed from V and 5 bases from J, the gap between germline ends came to 13 bases. The CDR3 has 13 residues. The germline V gene has CDR1 MNHNY and CDR2 SVGAGI (reference sequence). The CDR3 protein is CASSNTGNHEQYF. The CDR3 coding sequence is TGTGCCAGCAGTAATACAGGGAACCACGAGCAGTACTTC.

In regard to this clone: The same CDR3 arises from other DNA sequences in this sample as well. The chain carries TRBV28 and TRBJ1-2, with D possibly matching TRBD1 (5 bases). Germline-derived CDR1 and CDR2 are MDHEN and SYDVKM. The CDR3 is 13 residues long. V shed 3 bases and J shed 2 bases, with 7 bases lying between them. The CDR3 protein is CASSLGGNYGYTF. The CDR3 bases are TGTGCCAGCAGTTTGGGGGGGAACTATGGCTACACCTTC.

By its share, this clone is medium-sized. The V gene is TRBV4-1, the J gene TRBJ1-1, with D uncertain. Trimming removed 0 bases from V and 2 bases from J, with 10 bases in between. CDR3 length: 15 amino acids. The germline gives CDR1 MGHRA, CDR2 YSYEKL. The CDR3 protein is CASSQEFRSNTEAFF. In DNA form, the CDR3 reads TGCGCCAGCAGCCAAGAGTTTCGGTCAAACACTGAAGCTTTCTTT.

The CDR3 spells CASSDSKAGEQFF. In DNA form, the CDR3 reads TGTGCCAGCAGTGACTCGAAGGCGGGAGAGCAGTTCTTC. The chain employs TRBV6-4 and TRBJ2-1; possible D gene TRBD2, 6 bases. This CDR3 has 13 residues. CDR1 MRHNA and CDR2 SNTAGT come from the germline V gene. Deletions cut 0 bases from V and 10 bases from J, with 10 bases between.

The chain recombines TRBV28 with TRBJ2-5; 9 nucleotides match TRBD1. The CDR3 covers 15 residues. Germline-derived CDR1 and CDR2 are MDHEN and SYDVKM. V lost 9 bases and J lost 3; bases outside the gene matches: 11. The CDR3 bases are TGTGCCAGTAGCGAGACAGGGGGTATTGAAGAGACCCAGTACTTC. Translated: CASSETGGIEETQYF.

This clone was picked up one time. This chain uses TRBV19 with TRBJ2-1, with D possibly TRBD2 on 5 matching bases. Germline V gives CDR1 LNHDA, CDR2 SQIVND (reference sequence). V was trimmed by 6 bases and J by 9 bases, leaving 21 bases between them. This CDR3 has 15 amino acids. CDR3 in amino acids: CASRTDSLGSVEQFF. CDR3 DNA: TGTGCCAGTAGAACGGACTCTCTCGGTTCAGTTGAGCAGTTCTTC.

The rearrangement uses TRBV11-2 and TRBJ1-6; 8 positions match TRBD1. V was pared by 5 bases and J by 6 bases, with 3 bases of the junction left unmatched. The CDR3 has 14 amino acids. Germline CDR1 is SGHAT and CDR2 is FQNNGV. In DNA, the CDR3 is TGTGCCAGCAGCAGTGGACAGGGTAATTCACCCCTCCACTTT. It codes for CASSSGQGNSPLHF.

The chain links TRBV5-1 to TRBJ2-2, with 10 bases identical to TRBD1. In germline, CDR1 is SGHRS, CDR2 YFSETQ. Trimming cost V 0 bases and J 7 bases; bases outside gene matches: 3. The CDR3 length is 15 residues. CDR3 region: CASSLGDRGHGELFF. CDR3 in DNA: TGCGCCAGCAGCTTGGGGGACAGGGGCCACGGGGAGCTGTTTTTT.

The chain uses TRBV5-1 and TRBJ2-2; no clear D. The CDR3 runs 13 residues. Germline V lookup: CDR1 SGHRS, CDR2 YFSETQ. With 5 bases removed from V and 5 bases from J, the gap between germline ends came to 10 bases. The CDR3 coding sequence is TGCGCCAGCAGTATAACAGTTACCGGGGAGCTGTTTTTT. Protein product: CASSITVTGELFF.

This clone is labeled as medium-sized. The chain recombines TRBV6-1 with TRBJ2-7, with 8 nucleotides matching TRBD1. The J segment lost 7 bases and the V segment lost 4 bases, leaving 9 bases of the junction unmatched. Germline assignment: CDR1 MNHNS and CDR2 SASEGT. The CDR3 runs to 14 residues. The DNA for the CDR3 is TGTGCCAGCAGTGTCTACAGGGGGGTGGAGGAGCAGTACTTC. Residues: CASSVYRGVEEQYF.

With respect to this clone: The DNA is left out, because the CDR3 cannot be placed on it with certainty; the CDR3 is given as TCRdb lists it. This sequence joins TRBV21-1 and TRBJ1-1; no check of the table's D call, TRBD1, against the DNA was made. TRBV21-1 is deemed a pseudogene. The CDR3 comprises 17 residues, both ends counted. This CDR3 is CASSKVAKGTSNTEAFF.

The chain joins TRBV29-1 to TRBJ2-7; maybe TRBD2 (6 bases). Germline CDR1 SQVTM, CDR2 ANQGSEA. V lost 6 bases and J 7 bases, leaving 16 bases between the germline ends. The CDR3 is 12 residues long. The CDR3 DNA reads as TGCAGCGTGCCCGGGAACCGGGGGGAGCAGTACTTC. Its protein product is CSVPGNRGEQYF.